This T cell receptor (beta chain) was profiled in a study of cytomegalovirus exposure and HLA in healthy donors. Across the study: Caucasian-associated ancestry cluster membership applied to about four fifths of around 400 genotyped donors.

Whole-study findings and limits: In a later analysis, a missense DCLRE1C variant was linked to TCR beta V- and J-gene trimming.

The V end lost 5 bases, the J end lost 5 bases, and 15 bases lay between the germline ends. CDR1 SGHTA and CDR2 FQGNSA come from the germline V gene. CDR3 length equals 14 residues. As concerns this clone: The antigen remains undetermined.

60 Vbeta and 13 Jbeta primers were used in PCR. Repertoires were generated with immunoSEQ multiplex PCR, while TCRdb's copy carries only in-frame clones and drops some. The data show roughly 120,000 clones, around 77% seen once. V and J are TRBV7-2 and TRBJ1-1; weak D call: TRBD1 (5 bases). This clonotype was obtained from a woman aged 25 to 39 in good health and CMV-seropositive. The sequencing sample was made of PBMCs. The CDR3 spells CASSPQGRGTEAFF. In DNA, the CDR3 is TGTGCCAGCAGCCCTCAGGGCCGGGGGACTGAAGCTTTCTTT.